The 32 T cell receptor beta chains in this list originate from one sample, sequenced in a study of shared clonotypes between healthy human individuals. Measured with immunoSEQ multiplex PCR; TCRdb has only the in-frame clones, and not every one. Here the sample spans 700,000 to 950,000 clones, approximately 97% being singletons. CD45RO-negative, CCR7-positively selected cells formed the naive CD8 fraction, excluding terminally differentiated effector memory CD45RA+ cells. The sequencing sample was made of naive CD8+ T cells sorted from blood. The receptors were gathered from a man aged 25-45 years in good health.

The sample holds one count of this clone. The DNA for the CDR3 is TGTGCCAGCAGTTATGGTGTAGGCGGCTCAAGTGAGCAGTTCTTC. Its translation is CASSYGVGGSSEQFF. The V call is TRBV6-5, the J call TRBJ2-1; D is unresolved. The V end lost 3 bases, the J end lost 9 bases, and 18 bases lay between the germline ends. This CDR3 is built from 15 residues. Germline V lookup: CDR1 MNHEY, CDR2 SVGAGI.

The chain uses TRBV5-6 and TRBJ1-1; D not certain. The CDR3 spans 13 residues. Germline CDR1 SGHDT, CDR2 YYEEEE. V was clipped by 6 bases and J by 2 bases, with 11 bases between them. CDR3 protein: CASTEGTNTEAFF. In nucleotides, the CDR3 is TGTGCCAGCACCGAAGGCACCAACACTGAAGCTTTCTTT.

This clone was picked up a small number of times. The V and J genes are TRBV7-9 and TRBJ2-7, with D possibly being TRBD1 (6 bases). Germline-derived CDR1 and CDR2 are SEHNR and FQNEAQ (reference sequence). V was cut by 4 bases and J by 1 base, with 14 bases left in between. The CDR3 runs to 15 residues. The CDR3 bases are TGTGCCAGCAGCTCCCCCCCAGGGGTATCCTACGAGCAGTACTTC. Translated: CASSSPPGVSYEQYF.

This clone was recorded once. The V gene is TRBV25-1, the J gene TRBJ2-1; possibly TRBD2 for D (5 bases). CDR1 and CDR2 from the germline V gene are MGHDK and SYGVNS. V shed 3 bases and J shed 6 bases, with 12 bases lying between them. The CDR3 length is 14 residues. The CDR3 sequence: CASSDGWAGNEQFF. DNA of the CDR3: TGTGCCAGCAGTGACGGTTGGGCGGGCAATGAGCAGTTCTTC.

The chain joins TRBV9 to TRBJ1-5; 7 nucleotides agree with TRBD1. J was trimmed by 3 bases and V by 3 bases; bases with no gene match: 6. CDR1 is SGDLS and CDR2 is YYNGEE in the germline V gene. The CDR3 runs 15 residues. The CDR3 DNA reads TGTGCCAGCAGCGAAGGGACAGCCCTCAATCAGCCCCAGCATTTT. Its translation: CASSEGTALNQPQHF.

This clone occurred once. The CDR3 nucleotides are TGTGCCACCCAGGGAGCCGGGGAGCTGTTTTTT. Its protein is CATQGAGELFF. The chain carries TRBV27 and TRBJ2-2; TRBD1 or TRBD2 may be the D gene (5 bases each). Germline assignment: CDR1 MNHEY and CDR2 SMNVEV (reference sequence). This CDR3 comprises 11 residues. Trimming stripped 10 bases from V and 6 bases from J, with 9 bases between.

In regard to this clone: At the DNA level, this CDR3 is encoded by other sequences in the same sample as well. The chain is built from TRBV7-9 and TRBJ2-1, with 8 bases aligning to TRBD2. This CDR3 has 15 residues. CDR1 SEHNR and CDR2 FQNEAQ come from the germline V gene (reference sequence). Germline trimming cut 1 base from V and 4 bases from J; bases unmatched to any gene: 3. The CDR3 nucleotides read TGTGCCAGCAGCTTAGGAGGACTAGCTTACAATGAGCAGTTCTTC. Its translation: CASSLGGLAYNEQFF.

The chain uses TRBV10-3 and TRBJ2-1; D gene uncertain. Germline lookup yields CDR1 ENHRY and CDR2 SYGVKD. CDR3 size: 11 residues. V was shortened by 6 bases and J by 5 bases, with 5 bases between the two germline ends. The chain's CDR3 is CAIRKDNEQFF. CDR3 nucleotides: TGTGCCATCAGAAAGGACAATGAGCAGTTCTTC.

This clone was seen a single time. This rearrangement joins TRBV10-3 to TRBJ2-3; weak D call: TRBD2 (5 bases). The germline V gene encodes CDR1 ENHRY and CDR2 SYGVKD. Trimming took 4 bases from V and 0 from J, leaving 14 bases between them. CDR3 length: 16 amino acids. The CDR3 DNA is TGTGCCATCAGTGCCCCTCCGAGCGGAAGCACAGATACGCAGTATTTT. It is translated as CAISAPPSGSTDTQYF.

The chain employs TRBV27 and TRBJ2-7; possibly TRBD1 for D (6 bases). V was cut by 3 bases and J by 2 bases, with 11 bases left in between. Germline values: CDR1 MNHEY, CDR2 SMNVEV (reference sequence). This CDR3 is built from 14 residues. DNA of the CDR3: TGTGCCAGCAGTTTGGATGCAGGGGCCTACGAGCAGTACTTC. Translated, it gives CASSLDAGAYEQYF.

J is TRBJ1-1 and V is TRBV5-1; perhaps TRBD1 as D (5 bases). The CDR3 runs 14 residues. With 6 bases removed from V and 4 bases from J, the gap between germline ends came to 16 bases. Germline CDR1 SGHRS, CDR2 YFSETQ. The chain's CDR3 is CASTLRGGATEAFF. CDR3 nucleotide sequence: TGCGCCAGCACCCTAAGAGGAGGGGCCACTGAAGCTTTCTTT.

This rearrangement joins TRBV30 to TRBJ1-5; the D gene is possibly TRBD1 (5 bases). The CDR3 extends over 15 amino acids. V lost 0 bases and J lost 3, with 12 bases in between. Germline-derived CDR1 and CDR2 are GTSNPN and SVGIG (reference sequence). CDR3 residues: CAWSVTVTPNQPQHF. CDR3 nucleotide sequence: TGTGCCTGGAGTGTGACAGTAACACCCAATCAGCCCCAGCATTTT.

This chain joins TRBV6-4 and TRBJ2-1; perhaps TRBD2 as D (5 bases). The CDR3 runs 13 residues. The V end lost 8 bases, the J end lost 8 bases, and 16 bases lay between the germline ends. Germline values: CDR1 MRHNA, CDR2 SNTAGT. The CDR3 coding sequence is TGTGCCAGCTCACAGCTGGCGGGCTATGAGCAGTTCTTC. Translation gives CASSQLAGYEQFF.

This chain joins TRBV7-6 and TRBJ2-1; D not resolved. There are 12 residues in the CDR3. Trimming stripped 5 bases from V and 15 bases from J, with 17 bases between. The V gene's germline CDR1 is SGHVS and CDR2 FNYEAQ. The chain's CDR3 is CASSPNIGWRFF. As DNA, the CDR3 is TGTGCCAGCAGCCCAAATATAGGGTGGAGGTTCTTC.

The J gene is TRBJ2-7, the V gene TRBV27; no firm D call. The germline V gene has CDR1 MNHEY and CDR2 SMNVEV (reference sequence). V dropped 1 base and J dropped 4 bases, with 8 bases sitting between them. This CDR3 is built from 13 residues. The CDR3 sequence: CASSLFEDYEQYF. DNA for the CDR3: TGTGCCAGCAGTTTATTCGAGGATTACGAGCAGTACTTC.

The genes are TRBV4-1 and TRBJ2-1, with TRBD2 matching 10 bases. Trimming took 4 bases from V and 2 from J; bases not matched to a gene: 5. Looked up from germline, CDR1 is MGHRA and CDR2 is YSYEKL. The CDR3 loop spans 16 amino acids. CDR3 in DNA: TGCGCCAGCAGCCCTGGGACTAGCGCCACCTACAATGAGCAGTTCTTC. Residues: CASSPGTSATYNEQFF.

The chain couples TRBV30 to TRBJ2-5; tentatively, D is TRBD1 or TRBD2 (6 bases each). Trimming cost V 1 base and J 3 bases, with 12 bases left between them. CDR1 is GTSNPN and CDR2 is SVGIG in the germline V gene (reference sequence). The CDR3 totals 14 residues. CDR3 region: CAWSDEGGKETQYF. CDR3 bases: TGTGCCTGGAGTGATGAAGGGGGGAAAGAGACCCAGTACTTC.

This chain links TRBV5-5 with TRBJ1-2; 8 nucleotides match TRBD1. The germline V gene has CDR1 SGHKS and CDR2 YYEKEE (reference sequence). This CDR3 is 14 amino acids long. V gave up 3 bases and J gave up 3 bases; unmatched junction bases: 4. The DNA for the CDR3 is TGTGCCAGCAGCTACACAGGGGGACACTATGGCTACACCTTC. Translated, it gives CASSYTGGHYGYTF. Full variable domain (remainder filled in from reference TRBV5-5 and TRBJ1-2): DAGVTQSPTHLIKTRGQQVTLRCSPISGHKSVSWYQQVLGQGPQFIFQYYEKEERGRGNFPDRFSARQFPNYSSELNVNALLLGDSALYLCASSYTGGHYGYTFGSGTRLTVV.

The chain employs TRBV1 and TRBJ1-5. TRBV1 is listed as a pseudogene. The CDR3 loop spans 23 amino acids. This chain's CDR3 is CTSSQKYGGRGGPSTSPDQPQHF. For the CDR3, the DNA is TGCACCAGCAGCCAAAAGTACGGGGGAAGGGGGGGACCATCGACGTCGCCGGATCAGCCCCAGCATTTT.

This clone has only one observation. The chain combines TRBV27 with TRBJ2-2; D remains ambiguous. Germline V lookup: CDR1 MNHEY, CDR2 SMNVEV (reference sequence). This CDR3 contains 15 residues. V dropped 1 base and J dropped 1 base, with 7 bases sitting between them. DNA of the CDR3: TGTGCCAGCAGTTTATTGATGAGGAACACCGGGGAGCTGTTTTTT. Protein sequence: CASSLLMRNTGELFF.

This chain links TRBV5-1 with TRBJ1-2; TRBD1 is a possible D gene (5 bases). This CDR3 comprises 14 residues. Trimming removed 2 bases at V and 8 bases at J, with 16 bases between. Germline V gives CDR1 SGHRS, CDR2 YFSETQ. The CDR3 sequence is CASSLIEEGLGYTF. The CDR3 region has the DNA TGCGCCAGCAGCTTAATTGAAGAGGGACTCGGCTACACCTTC.

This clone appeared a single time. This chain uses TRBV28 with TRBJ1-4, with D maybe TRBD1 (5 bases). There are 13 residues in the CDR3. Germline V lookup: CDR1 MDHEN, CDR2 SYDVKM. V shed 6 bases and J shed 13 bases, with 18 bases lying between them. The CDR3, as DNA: TGTGCCAGCAGCTACTCGTACCGGGACTCACTGTTTTTT. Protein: CASSYSYRDSLFF. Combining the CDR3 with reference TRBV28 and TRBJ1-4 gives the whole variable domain DVKVTQSSRYLVKRTGEKVFLECVQDMDHENMFWYRQDPGLGLRLIYFSYDVKMKEKGDIPEGYSVSREKKERFSLILESASTNQTSMYLCASSYSYRDSLFFGSGTQLSVL.

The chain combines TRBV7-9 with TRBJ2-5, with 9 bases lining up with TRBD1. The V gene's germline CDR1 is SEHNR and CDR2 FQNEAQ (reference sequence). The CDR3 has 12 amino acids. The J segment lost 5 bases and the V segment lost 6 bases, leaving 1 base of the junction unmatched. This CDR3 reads CASRTGGETQYF. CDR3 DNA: TGTGCCAGCAGGACAGGGGGGGAGACCCAGTACTTC. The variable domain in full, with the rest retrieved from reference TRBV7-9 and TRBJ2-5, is DTGVSQNPRHKITKRGQNVTFRCDPISEHNRLYWYRQTLGQGPEFLTYFQNEAQLEKSRLLSDRFSAERPKGSFSTLEIQRTEQGDSAMYLCASRTGGETQYFGPGTRLLVL.

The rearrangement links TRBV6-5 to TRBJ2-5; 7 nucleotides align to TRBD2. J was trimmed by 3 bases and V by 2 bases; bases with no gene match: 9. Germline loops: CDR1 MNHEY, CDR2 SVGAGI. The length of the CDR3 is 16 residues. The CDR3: CASSYNGGSGEETQYF. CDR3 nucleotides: TGTGCCAGCAGTTACAACGGCGGGAGTGGTGAAGAGACCCAGTACTTC.

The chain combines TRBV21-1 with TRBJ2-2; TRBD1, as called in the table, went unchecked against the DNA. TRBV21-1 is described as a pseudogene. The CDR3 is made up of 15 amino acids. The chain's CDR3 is CASRRDRFCTGELFF. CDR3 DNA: TGTGCCAGTAGGCGTGACAGGTTTTGCACCGGGGAGCTGTTTTTT.

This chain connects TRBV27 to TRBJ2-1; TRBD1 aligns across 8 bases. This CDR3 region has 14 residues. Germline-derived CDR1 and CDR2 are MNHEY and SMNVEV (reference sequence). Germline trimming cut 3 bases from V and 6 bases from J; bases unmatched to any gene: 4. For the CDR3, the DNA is TGTGCCAGCAGTTTCGGACAGGGATTCAATGAGCAGTTCTTC. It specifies CASSFGQGFNEQFF.

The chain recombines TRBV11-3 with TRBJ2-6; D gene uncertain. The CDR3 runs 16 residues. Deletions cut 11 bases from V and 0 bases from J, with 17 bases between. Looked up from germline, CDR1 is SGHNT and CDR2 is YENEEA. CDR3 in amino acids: CAAAIWVTSGANVLTF. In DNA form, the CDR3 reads TGTGCCGCAGCTATATGGGTTACCTCTGGGGCCAACGTCCTGACTTTC.

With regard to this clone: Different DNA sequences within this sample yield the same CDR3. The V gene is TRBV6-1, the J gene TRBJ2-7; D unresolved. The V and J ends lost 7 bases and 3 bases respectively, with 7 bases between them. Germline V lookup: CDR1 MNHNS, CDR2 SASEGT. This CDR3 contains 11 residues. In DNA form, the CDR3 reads TGTGCCAGCACGCGCGGCTACGAGCAGTACTTC. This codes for CASTRGYEQYF.

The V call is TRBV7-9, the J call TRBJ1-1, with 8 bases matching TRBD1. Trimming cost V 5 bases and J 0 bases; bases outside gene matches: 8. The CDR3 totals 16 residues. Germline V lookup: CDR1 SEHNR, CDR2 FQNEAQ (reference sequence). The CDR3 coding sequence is TGTGCCAGCAGCCCAGACAGGGGTTTACTGAACACTGAAGCTTTCTTT. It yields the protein CASSPDRGLLNTEAFF.

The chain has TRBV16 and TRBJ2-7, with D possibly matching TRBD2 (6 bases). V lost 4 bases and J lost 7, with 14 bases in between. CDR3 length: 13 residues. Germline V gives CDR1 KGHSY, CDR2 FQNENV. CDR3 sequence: CASSRLHGGEQYF. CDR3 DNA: TGTGCCAGCAGCCGACTGCACGGGGGAGAGCAGTACTTC.

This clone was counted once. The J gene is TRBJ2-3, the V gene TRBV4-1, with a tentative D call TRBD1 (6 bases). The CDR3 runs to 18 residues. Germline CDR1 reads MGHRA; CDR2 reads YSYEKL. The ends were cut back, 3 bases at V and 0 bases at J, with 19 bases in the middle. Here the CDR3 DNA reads TGCGCCAGCAGCCATTCCGGAACCGGACAGATTAGCACAGATACGCAGTATTTT. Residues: CASSHSGTGQISTDTQYF.

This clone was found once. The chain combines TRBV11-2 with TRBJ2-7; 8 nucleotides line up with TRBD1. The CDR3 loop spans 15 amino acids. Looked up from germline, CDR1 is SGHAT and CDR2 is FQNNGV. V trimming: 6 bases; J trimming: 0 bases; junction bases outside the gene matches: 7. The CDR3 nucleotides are TGTGCCAGCAGGACCAGACAGGGGAACTCCTACGAGCAGTACTTC. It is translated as CASRTRQGNSYEQYF.